This T cell receptor (beta chain) comes out of a study of T cell repertoires in cytomegalovirus infection (dated by TCRdb to 2018 to 2020). Study-wide context: Recently identified HLA-C-restricted CMV epitopes, whose presentation resists viral immunomodulation, were targeted by peptide stimulations together with well-studied HLA-B-restricted epitopes. Donor HLA type was relevant to the analysis, because carriage of CMV infection together with the matching HLA type was indicated by public TCR beta signatures. Study-wide conclusions, independent of this receptor: Carriers of CMV infection plus the relevant HLA type were discriminated by the cumulative frequency of public TCR beta family members in the study cohort and in an independent roughly 370-donor cohort. The ex vivo response was dominated by HLA-C-restricted CMV-specific TCR beta clonotypes, which also provided the single most frequent clonotype in two of eight donors.

Data came from an Illumina HiSeq 1500. TCRdb trimmed the raw reads at Q25, called clones with MiXCR and kept productive beta chains. Rows merge per CDR3 protein into single entries with the most common DNA and genes. The table for this sample lists roughly 990,000 distinct CDR3 sequences; roughly 30% of them were counted only once. The top ten hold over 12% of the sample. Interpreted using the paper, the treatment or condition label stands for: in vitro stimulation with specific CMV peptide epitopes to enrich CMV-specific T cells. In its sample, this clonotype was seen many times. It lacks a known antigen. No per-base quality is available; no much larger clone lies one base away. The CDR3 holds 16 amino acids from the cysteine to the phenylalanine. Only the CDR3 DNA is retained, 48 bases long and in frame from the first base. V is reduced by 2 bases and J by 6 bases, leaving a spacing of 18 bases between them. The germline V gene specifies SGHVS as CDR1 and FQNEAQ as CDR2.

The sequence derives from a human donor in good health (CMV status not recorded). Some clones in this sample may be carry-over from other donors' samples. Recombination joined TRBV7-8 with TRBJ2-3; possibly the D gene is TRBD2, per 7 matching bases. Sequenced material: cultured CD8+ T cells from PBMCs, taken from culture after CMV antigen stimulation. In nucleotides, the sequence is TGTGCCAGCAGCTTAAAGGCTGCGGGGGCCCCGGATACGCAGTATTTT. It specifies CASSLKAAGAPDTQYF.